This TCR beta chain was found in a study of shared clonotypes between healthy human individuals. Study-wide background: CD8 memory received one plate per donor, CD8 naive two, CD4 memory three and CD4 naive three.

Produced via immunoSEQ multiplex PCR; TCRdb's table is partial and in-frame only. The data show roughly 2.2 million clones, approximately 90% seen once. Trimming shortened V by 5 bases and J by 10 bases, and 14 bases separated the two germline ends. The CDR3 has 12 amino acids. CDR1 MDHEN and CDR2 SYDVKM come from the germline V gene. Study observations and caveats: Generally, naive subsets came out with larger estimated richness than memory subsets. Non-shared clonotypes had lower generation probabilities than clonotypes shared by all four sorted-subset donors. An anticipated effect of sequencing depth on clonotype sharing among donors was recognized.

On this clone: Antigen: not known.

The TCR sequence derives from a man younger than 35 in good health. Some clones in this sample may be carry-over from other donors' samples. This chain connects TRBV28 to TRBJ1-1; D unresolved. The sequenced material came from naive CD4+ T cells from PBMCs. Described subset: CD45RA+ positively selected. CDR3 protein: CASSPIRLGAFF. CDR3 nucleotide sequence: TGTGCCAGCAGTCCGATTAGATTAGGAGCTTTCTTT.